Following are 13 T cell receptor beta chains from one sample sequenced in a study of cytomegalovirus exposure and HLA in healthy donors. The PCR was carried out with 60 Vbeta primers and 13 Jbeta primers. Clones were read by immunoSEQ multiplex PCR, and TCRdb kept only the in-frame ones, dropping some. The data show 120,000 or so clones, about three quarters seen once. Sequencing was done on a sample of PBMCs. These receptor sequences come from an older woman in good health and CMV-seropositive.

In its sample, this clone was seen once. V gene TRBV30 combines with J gene TRBJ2-3; D is unresolved. V dropped 0 bases and J dropped 2 bases, with 12 bases sitting between them. CDR3 length equals 15 residues. Germline CDR1 GTSNPN, CDR2 SVGIG (reference sequence). The CDR3 DNA reads TGTGCCTGGAGTGTACGGTCGGCGGCCACAGATACGCAGTATTTT. Protein product: CAWSVRSAATDTQYF.

The chain carries TRBV27 and TRBJ2-1; D possibly corresponds to TRBD2 (6 bases). V lost 4 bases and J lost 7, with 11 bases in between. The CDR3 is 13 amino acids. Germline-derived CDR1 and CDR2 are MNHEY and SMNVEV (reference sequence). The CDR3 DNA follows: TGTGCCAGCAGTTCCTTCGGGAGAAATGAGCAGTTCTTC. It translates to CASSSFGRNEQFF.

The chain recombines TRBV19 with TRBJ2-3; 10 bases agree with TRBD2. V dropped 7 bases and J dropped 1; count of bases not matched to a gene: 17. The CDR3 contains 19 residues. Germline lookup yields CDR1 LNHDA and CDR2 SQIVND (reference sequence). The CDR3 protein is CASTLRLPSGRRGTDTQYF. The CDR3 DNA is TGTGCCAGTACCCTTAGGCTTCCTAGCGGGAGAAGGGGCACAGATACGCAGTATTTT. Combining the CDR3 with reference TRBV19 and TRBJ2-3 gives the whole variable domain DGGITQSPKYLFRKEGQNVTLSCEQNLNHDAMYWYRQDPGQGLRLIYYSQIVNDFQKGDIAEGYSVSREKKESFPLTVTSAQKNPTAFYLCASTLRLPSGRRGTDTQYFGPGTRLTVL.

V usage is TRBV6-1 and J usage is TRBJ1-1; D remains unclear. The CDR3 runs 12 residues. Trimming left V 9 bases short and J 1 base short, with 9 bases between. Per the germline V gene, CDR1 is MNHNS and CDR2 is SASEGT. Here the CDR3 reads CASTTGNTEAFF. CDR3 sequence (DNA): TGTGCCAGTACTACGGGGAACACTGAAGCTTTCTTT.

A single count supports this clone. A read error may produce the germline difference seen at one junction end. This rearrangement joins TRBV7-2 to TRBJ1-1, with D hard to call. This CDR3 has 14 amino acids. Germline CDR1 SGHTA, CDR2 FQGNSA. The CDR3 DNA sequence: TGTGCCAGCATCTTATGGGAGATGAACACTGAAGCTTTCTTT. Translating it yields CASILWEMNTEAFF. The full variable domain, with the rest looked up from reference TRBV7-2 and TRBJ1-1, is GAGVSQSPSNKVTEKGKDVELRCDPISGHTALYWYRQSLGQGLEFLIYFQGNSAPDKSGLPSDRFSAERTGGSVSTLTIQRTQQEDSAVYLCASILWEMNTEAFFGQGTRLTVV.

The chain couples TRBV7-3 to TRBJ2-2, with TRBD2 matching 10 bases. CDR1 SGHTA and CDR2 FQGTGA come from the germline V gene. The CDR3 runs 16 residues. The J segment lost 3 bases and the V segment lost 2 bases, leaving 3 bases of the junction unmatched. This CDR3 reads CASSLGAGGDTGELFF. The CDR3 DNA is TGTGCCAGCAGCTTAGGAGCGGGAGGGGACACCGGGGAGCTGTTTTTT.

The V and J genes are TRBV5-1 and TRBJ1-2; weak D call: TRBD1 (6 bases). Trimming stripped 1 base from V and 7 bases from J, with 17 bases between. Germline values: CDR1 SGHRS, CDR2 YFSETQ. The length of the CDR3 is 15 residues. For the CDR3, the DNA is TGCGCCAGCAGCTTGTTCCCTTCGGGGGGCGGTGGCTACACCTTC. It encodes CASSLFPSGGGGYTF.

This chain connects TRBV27 to TRBJ2-5, with TRBD1 identical over 11 bases. The DNA end favors TRBJ2-7, so the J call may be wrong. The CDR3 has 15 amino acids. Germline V gene data show CDR1 as MNHEY and CDR2 as SMNVEV (reference sequence). CDR3 nucleotide sequence: TGTGCCAGCAGCCGAGGGACAGGGGGCTCCTACGAGCAGTACTTC. This codes for CASSRGTGGSYEQYF.

The chain recombines TRBV7-8 with TRBJ1-2; D ambiguous. The V and J ends lost 0 bases and 8 bases respectively, with 13 bases between them. Germline CDR1 reads SGHVS; CDR2 reads FQNEAQ. There are 14 residues in the CDR3. DNA of the CDR3: TGTGCCAGCAGCTTAGCCCGGGTCTCTATCGGCTACACCTTC. Protein: CASSLARVSIGYTF.

The chain carries TRBV5-8 and TRBJ2-3, with D maybe TRBD2 (5 bases). This CDR3 region has 15 residues. Germline-derived CDR1 and CDR2 are SGHTS and YDEGEE. V shed 3 bases and J shed 4 bases, with 15 bases lying between them. CDR3 bases: TGTGCCAGCAGCTGGCTCACTAGTAGTTCAGATACGCAGTATTTT. Its translation is CASSWLTSSSDTQYF.

This clone was seen a single time. The J gene is TRBJ1-2, the V gene TRBV28; D unresolved. Trimming took off 2 bases at V and 1 base at J, with 5 bases between the two ends. Germline loops: CDR1 MDHEN, CDR2 SYDVKM. The CDR3 has 13 amino acids. Here the CDR3 reads CASSLLLNYGYTF. CDR3 DNA: TGTGCCAGCAGTTTACTTCTTAACTATGGCTACACCTTC.

The CDR3 bases are TGTGCCAGTAGTATAGGGCTTTATAGCAATCAGCCCCAGCATTTT. Its protein is CASSIGLYSNQPQHF. The chain couples TRBV19 to TRBJ1-5; no clear D gene. The CDR3 loop spans 15 amino acids. Germline values: CDR1 LNHDA, CDR2 SQIVND (reference sequence). V was pared by 1 base and J by 0 bases, with 7 bases between.

The chain couples TRBV4-2 to TRBJ1-5, with D possibly being TRBD1 (5 bases). Trimming removed 0 bases from V and 5 bases from J, with 11 bases in between. CDR1 is LGHNA and CDR2 is YNFKEQ in the germline V gene. This CDR3 region has 15 residues. CDR3 sequence reads: CASSQDGTKDQPQHF. The CDR3 DNA follows: TGTGCCAGCAGCCAAGACGGGACTAAGGATCAGCCCCAGCATTTT.